This TCR beta chain was sequenced during a study of T cells after yellow fever vaccination. About the research overall: Any fraction with a low cell number was prepared using SMART-Seq v4 Ultra Low Input.

TCRdb reanalysed the 5' RACE reads using MiXCR and keeps one entry per CDR3 protein. The sample includes hundreds of thousands of distinct CDR3 sequences, less than 15% seen only once; the top ten take 11% to 15%. Study-wide findings and caveats: Clonotype sharing between CD4 and CD8 compartments was small. Among primary-vaccination clones, most reappeared after the booster, at 95% to 96% for CD4 and more than 75% for CD8.

Looked up from germline, CDR1 is SGHRS and CDR2 is YFSETQ. Between the trimmed V and J ends, which lost 0 bases and 0 bases, there was a span of 10 bases. The CDR3 runs to 16 residues. The sample holds a few counts of this clonotype. Its specificity is unknown. Specimen: PBMCs, collected on the day of the yellow fever booster vaccination. The source is a man younger than 45 who received the YFV17D yellow fever vaccine. The rearrangement uses TRBV5-1 and TRBJ2-4; D possibly matches TRBD1 or TRBD2 (5 bases each). The CDR3 is CASSLEGTVAKNIQYF. The CDR3 bases are TGCGCCAGCAGCTTGGAAGGGACGGTAGCCAAAAACATTCAGTACTTC.